This passage covers 32 T cell receptor beta chains from one sample sequenced in a study of T cell repertoires in cytomegalovirus infection. TCRdb reanalysed the reads using MiXCR and keeps one entry per CDR3 protein. Here the sample spans around 210,000 distinct CDR3 sequences, 6% to 8% being singletons. Sequencing input: PBMCs. The origin of the receptors is a human donor in good health (CMV status not recorded). Some clones in this sample may be carry-over from other donors' samples.

The gene calls are TRBV29-1 and TRBJ2-1; 9 bases are a match to TRBD1. CDR1 is SQVTM and CDR2 is ANQGSEA in the germline V gene. This CDR3 region has 15 residues. J lost 10 bases, V lost 1 base, and 11 bases had no gene match. CDR3 in amino acids: CSVEGRDRVQSEQFF. CDR3 nucleotides: TGCAGCGTTGAAGGCAGGGACAGGGTACAAAGCGAGCAGTTCTTC.

The chain couples TRBV18 to TRBJ1-1, with TRBD1 as a possible D gene (6 bases). The CDR3 consists of 13 residues. Germline CDR1 KGHSH, CDR2 LQKENI. V was clipped by 1 base and J by 5 bases, with 8 bases between them. The CDR3 DNA reads as TGTGCCAGCTCACCACTAACAGGGACTGAAGCTTTCTTT. The encoded protein is CASSPLTGTEAFF.

This clonotype occurred many times. This rearrangement joins TRBV20-1 to TRBJ1-2; 8 bases match TRBD1. This CDR3 region has 16 residues. Germline V gives CDR1 DFQATT, CDR2 SNEGSKA (reference sequence). The V and J ends lost 3 bases and 6 bases, in that order; junction bases with no gene match: 15. The CDR3 region has the DNA TGCAGTGCTAGGGACCTTCTCGGACAGGGCCGGCATGGCTACACCTTC. Translated: CSARDLLGQGRHGYTF.

This clonotype occurred many times. The chain joins TRBV2 to TRBJ2-5, with 11 bases lining up with TRBD2. CDR1 is SNHLY, CDR2 FYNNEI, per germline. The CDR3 is made up of 14 amino acids. The junction had 2 bases not matched to a gene; V was cut back by 5 bases and J by 3 bases. The CDR3 DNA reads TGTGCCAGCAGTCATAGCGGGGGGGAAGAGACCCAGTACTTC. Protein product: CASSHSGGEETQYF. The variable domain in full, completed from reference TRBV2 and TRBJ2-5, reads EPEVTQTPSHQVTQMGQEVILRCVPISNHLYFYWYRQILGQKVEFLVSFYNNEISEKSEIFDDQFSVERPDGSNFTLKIRSTKLEDSAMYFCASSHSGGEETQYFGPGTRLLVL.

This clonotype was seen ten or more times. This chain connects TRBV28 to TRBJ2-7, with TRBD1 matching 12 bases. Germline-derived CDR1 and CDR2 are MDHEN and SYDVKM. V shed 10 bases and J 2 bases; nucleotides not matched to a gene: 6. This CDR3 is built from 14 residues. The CDR3 sequence: CATEGQGAAYEQYF. The DNA for the CDR3 is TGTGCCACGGAGGGACAGGGGGCGGCCTACGAGCAGTACTTC.

The CDR3 DNA sequence: TGTGCCAGCAGCTTAGGAAGCGGAGGAGAGACCCAGTACTTC. This sequence encodes CASSLGSGGETQYF. The J gene is TRBJ2-5, the V gene TRBV11-3; the D gene is possibly TRBD2 (5 bases). CDR3 length: 14 residues. Trimming removed 1 base from V and 4 bases from J, with 10 bases in between. CDR1 SGHNT and CDR2 YENEEA come from the germline V gene.

This chain joins TRBV10-3 and TRBJ2-6, with 9 bases matching TRBD1. Per the germline V gene, CDR1 is ENHRY and CDR2 is SYGVKD. This CDR3 region has 16 residues. The V and J ends lost 10 bases and 1 base, in that order; junction bases with no gene match: 8. Here the CDR3 DNA reads TGTGCCACCCGCGACAGGGGGACGTCTGGGGCCAACGTCCTGACTTTC. Protein: CATRDRGTSGANVLTF.

This clonotype was seen repeatedly, ten times or more. The rearrangement uses TRBV6-1 and TRBJ2-5, with TRBD1 identical over 10 bases. J lost 10 bases, V lost 5 bases, and 10 bases had no gene match. This CDR3 has 14 residues. Germline V gives CDR1 MNHNS, CDR2 SASEGT. CDR3 region: CASSPGQGTWVQYF. The CDR3 DNA is TGTGCCAGCAGTCCGGGACAGGGGACCTGGGTCCAGTACTTC.

This clonotype came up many times. V is TRBV6-5 and J is TRBJ2-1; the match to TRBD2 covers 9 bases. The V segment lost 2 bases and the J segment 10 bases; nucleotides outside the gene matches: 15. The CDR3 has 17 amino acids. Germline assignment: CDR1 MNHEY and CDR2 SVGAGI. The chain's CDR3 is CASSYTRGGVAGIEQFF. In DNA form, the CDR3 reads TGTGCCAGCAGTTACACGCGGGGGGGGGTAGCGGGAATCGAGCAGTTCTTC.

This clonotype was counted many times. Written as DNA, the CDR3 is TGCAGCGTTGACCTTAGGACAGGTCGCTATGGCTACACCTTC. Residues: CSVDLRTGRYGYTF. The V and J genes are TRBV29-1 and TRBJ1-2; TRBD1 matches at 7 bases. J lost 4 bases, V lost 3 bases, and 8 bases had no gene match. The V gene's germline CDR1 is SQVTM and CDR2 ANQGSEA. The CDR3 sequence is 14 residues long.

There are many counts of this clonotype. The chain couples TRBV12-3 or TRBV12-4 to TRBJ1-2; weak D call: TRBD1 (6 bases). This CDR3 spans 12 amino acids. V lost 5 bases to trimming and J lost 8 bases, with 12 bases between them. CDR3 DNA sequence: TGTGCCAGCAGTCCCACAGGGTACGGCTACACCTTC. Protein product: CASSPTGYGYTF.

This clonotype came up many times. The rearrangement joins TRBV20-1 to TRBJ2-3; 15 bases are a match to TRBD2. Germline V gene sequence: CDR1 DFQATT, CDR2 SNEGSKA (reference sequence). CDR3 size: 19 residues. The ends lost 1 base at V and 2 bases at J; junction bases unmatched: 10. In nucleotides, the CDR3 is TGCAGTGCTAGAGGACCCGGGACTAGCGGGGGGCTACCCACAGATACGCAGTATTTT. It encodes CSARGPGTSGGLPTDTQYF.

This clonotype was counted ten times or more. This chain connects TRBV29-1 to TRBJ2-1; D remains ambiguous. CDR1 is SQVTM and CDR2 is ANQGSEA in the germline V gene. V lost 7 bases and J lost 1, with 14 bases in between. CDR3 length: 14 amino acids. The CDR3 here is CSGSNVGSYNEQFF. The DNA for the CDR3 is TGCAGCGGAAGCAATGTAGGATCCTACAATGAGCAGTTCTTC.

This clonotype was counted ten times or more. The DNA of the CDR3 is TGTGCCAGCACGGCCGCGTCCTACGAGCAGTACTTC. This codes for CASTAASYEQYF. This chain uses TRBV2 with TRBJ2-7, with no clear D. The germline V and J ends were trimmed by 7 bases and 1 base, with 8 bases remaining between them. The CDR3 contains 12 residues. Germline V lookup: CDR1 SNHLY, CDR2 FYNNEI.

This clonotype was counted a few times. The chain uses TRBV7-2 and TRBJ2-3; D might be TRBD2 (6 bases). This CDR3 spans 15 amino acids. Trimming removed 3 bases at V and 4 bases at J, with 14 bases between. CDR1 is SGHTA, CDR2 FQGNSA, per germline. Here the CDR3 reads CASSFTSRGSDTQYF. The CDR3 DNA reads TGTGCCAGCAGCTTCACCTCGCGGGGATCAGATACGCAGTATTTT.

This clonotype was detected a few times. The chain is built from TRBV6-2 or TRBV6-3 and TRBJ2-2, with D possibly matching TRBD2 (5 bases). The germline CDR1 and CDR2 sequences are MNHEY and SVGEGT. The CDR3 covers 15 residues. Between the trimmed V and J ends, which lost 2 bases and 1 base, there was a span of 8 bases. In nucleotides, the CDR3 is TGTGCCAGCAGTTACAGAGGGATGAACACCGGGGAGCTGTTTTTT. The encoded protein is CASSYRGMNTGELFF.

Many counts were recorded for this clonotype. This chain uses TRBV7-2 with TRBJ1-2; D is unresolved. V was clipped by 1 base and J by 4 bases, with 10 bases between them. Per germline, CDR1 SGHTA and CDR2 FQGNSA. CDR3 length: 14 residues. The CDR3 nucleotides read TGTGCCAGCAGCTTAGGACCCTCACCCTATGGCTACACCTTC. It translates to CASSLGPSPYGYTF.

This clonotype has only a few counts. DNA of the CDR3: TGTGCCAGCAGTGGCACTCCGGGACAGGGGTTCTATGGCTACACCTTC. Translating gives CASSGTPGQGFYGYTF. This chain links TRBV2 with TRBJ1-2, with TRBD1 matching over 10 bases. The CDR3 totals 16 residues. The junction had 9 bases not matched to a gene; V was cut back by 4 bases and J by 4 bases. Germline loops: CDR1 SNHLY, CDR2 FYNNEI. The full variable domain, with the rest looked up from reference TRBV2 and TRBJ1-2, is EPEVTQTPSHQVTQMGQEVILRCVPISNHLYFYWYRQILGQKVEFLVSFYNNEISEKSEIFDDQFSVERPDGSNFTLKIRSTKLEDSAMYFCASSGTPGQGFYGYTFGSGTRLTVV.

This clonotype has only a few counts. The rearrangement uses TRBV7-2 and TRBJ2-3; the D call may be TRBD1 or TRBD2 (5 bases each). Trimming left V 11 bases short and J 2 bases short, with 11 bases between. Germline V gives CDR1 SGHTA, CDR2 FQGNSA. The CDR3 length is 12 residues. The CDR3 DNA reads as TGTGCCGAAGTGGGGACCACAGATACGCAGTATTTT. It specifies CAEVGTTDTQYF.

The table lists this clonotype with a few counts. V usage is TRBV20-1 and J usage is TRBJ2-1; D might be TRBD1 (5 bases). V dropped 0 bases and J dropped 4 bases, with 10 bases sitting between them. The CDR3 consists of 14 residues. Germline CDR1 reads DFQATT; CDR2 reads SNEGSKA (reference sequence). The CDR3 nucleotides are TGCAGTGCTAGAGAAACCAGGGCATACAATGAGCAGTTCTTC. Amino acids: CSARETRAYNEQFF.

This clonotype was detected many times. V and J are TRBV7-3 and TRBJ2-1; 11 bases fit TRBD2. CDR1 and CDR2 from the germline V gene are SGHTA and FQGTGA. Germline trimming cut 2 bases from V and 6 bases from J; bases unmatched to any gene: 6. CDR3 size: 16 residues. The CDR3 sequence: CASSLRPSGGPNEQFF. For the CDR3, the DNA is TGTGCCAGCAGCTTACGCCCTAGCGGGGGGCCCAATGAGCAGTTCTTC.

This clonotype was detected ten times or more. The chain combines TRBV20-1 with TRBJ2-5; 10 nucleotides line up with TRBD2. The CDR3 length is 14 residues. The germline V gene has CDR1 DFQATT and CDR2 SNEGSKA (reference sequence). V gave up 5 bases and J gave up 5 bases; unmatched junction bases: 8. CDR3 in DNA: TGCAGTGCTCCGGGGACTAGCGTGGTCGAGACCCAGTACTTC. It is translated as CSAPGTSVVETQYF.

This clonotype was counted ten times or more. The chain carries TRBV28 and TRBJ2-5, with 7 bases matching TRBD2. The junction had 5 bases not matched to a gene; V was cut back by 2 bases and J by 5 bases. This CDR3 is built from 14 residues. Per germline, CDR1 MDHEN and CDR2 SYDVKM. CDR3 DNA sequence: TGTGCCAGCAGTTTACTAGCGGCCGGGGAGACCCAGTACTTC. Translating gives CASSLLAAGETQYF.

The chain carries TRBV20-1 and TRBJ2-3; no firm D call. This CDR3 is 12 amino acids long. CDR1 is DFQATT, CDR2 SNEGSKA, per germline (reference sequence). Deletions cut 7 bases from V and 1 base from J, with 9 bases between. In DNA form, the CDR3 reads TGCAGTGGCGGTCGCGGCACAGATACGCAGTATTTT. Protein sequence: CSGGRGTDTQYF.

This clonotype was observed at least ten times. This sequence joins TRBV29-1 and TRBJ1-2, with unresolved D. Germline-derived CDR1 and CDR2 are SQVTM and ANQGSEA. The CDR3 loop spans 15 amino acids. The V and J ends lost 1 base and 4 bases respectively, with 16 bases between them. CDR3 bases: TGCAGCGTTGAAGGACGGTCCACATATGGCTATGGCTACACCTTC. Translated, it gives CSVEGRSTYGYGYTF.

This clonotype came up a few times. The rearrangement joins TRBV29-1 to TRBJ1-1, with TRBD1 as a possible D gene (6 bases). V gave up 1 base and J gave up 0 bases, with 12 bases separating them. CDR1 is SQVTM, CDR2 ANQGSEA, per germline. The CDR3 is 15 amino acids. CDR3 residues: CSVEATGTMNTEAFF. In nucleotides, the CDR3 is TGCAGCGTTGAAGCGACAGGAACAATGAACACTGAAGCTTTCTTT.

This clonotype was detected ten times or more. V and J are TRBV7-6 and TRBJ2-3, with D unresolved. The CDR3 contains 14 residues. CDR1 SGHVS and CDR2 FNYEAQ come from the germline V gene. The V end lost 1 base, the J end lost 2 bases, and 7 bases lay between the germline ends. The CDR3 bases are TGTGCCAGCAGCTTAGAAGTTTTCACAGATACGCAGTATTTT. Amino acids: CASSLEVFTDTQYF. Variable domain in full (rest from reference TRBV7-6 and TRBJ2-3): GAGVSQSPRYKVTKRGQDVALRCDPISGHVSLYWYRQALGQGPEFLTYFNYEAQQDKSGLPNDRFSAERPEGSISTLTIQRTEQRDSAMYRCASSLEVFTDTQYFGPGTRLTVL.

This clonotype turned up a few times. The V call is TRBV20-1, the J call TRBJ1-5, with TRBD1 as a possible D gene (6 bases). This CDR3 is built from 15 residues. Germline V gives CDR1 DFQATT, CDR2 SNEGSKA (reference sequence). The V and J ends lost 6 bases and 4 bases respectively, with 19 bases between them. CDR3 residues: CSAPRGARANQPQHF. CDR3 coding DNA: TGCAGTGCCCCGAGGGGGGCCAGAGCGAATCAGCCCCAGCATTTT.

This clonotype was found many times. The rearrangement uses TRBV20-1 and TRBJ2-7; D possibly corresponds to TRBD1 (5 bases). The length of the CDR3 is 18 residues. Germline V gene sequence: CDR1 DFQATT, CDR2 SNEGSKA (reference sequence). Trimming took 0 bases from V and 2 from J, leaving 23 bases between them. The CDR3 is CSARDLGGTAGSAYEQYF. Here the CDR3 DNA reads TGCAGTGCTAGAGATCTAGGTGGTACGGCAGGGTCCGCCTACGAGCAGTACTTC.

About this clonotype: A clone one base away is much larger, so this may be a read error. The CDR3 loop reads CSVPTSGGQETEYF. CDR3 DNA sequence: TGCAGCGTTCCGACTAGCGGGGGACAGGAGACCGAGTACTTC. This chain connects TRBV29-1 to TRBJ2-5, with 12 bases that match TRBD2. The CDR3 covers 14 residues. Germline loops: CDR1 SQVTM, CDR2 ANQGSEA.

This clonotype was counted ten times or more. CDR3 in DNA: TGTGCCAGCAGTCTCTTGGACAGCAATGAGCAGTTCTTC. This gives the protein CASSLLDSNEQFF. This chain links TRBV12-3 or TRBV12-4 with TRBJ2-1, with a weak D call TRBD1 (6 bases). The CDR3 is made up of 13 amino acids. Trimming left V 5 bases short and J 6 bases short, with 11 bases between.

This clonotype has a count of ten or more. This sequence joins TRBV7-3 and TRBJ1-3; no clear D gene. Germline CDR1 SGHTA, CDR2 FQGTGA. CDR3 size: 13 residues. The V end lost 4 bases, the J end lost 7 bases, and 11 bases lay between the germline ends. The CDR3 DNA reads as TGTGCCAGCAGCTCCCCGGTGGCCAACACCATATATTTT. This sequence encodes CASSSPVANTIYF.